Detailed here is one T cell receptor beta chain. The antigen remains undetermined. V gave up 4 bases and J gave up 4 bases, with 15 bases separating them. Germline CDR1 reads SGHNT; CDR2 reads YYREEE (reference sequence). The CDR3 runs 14 residues. MiXCR, applied by TCRdb to the reads, yields one record per CDR3 protein. The sample comprises more than 650,000 distinct CDR3 sequences, roughly a third of which are singletons, and around 2.6% rests with the top ten. This sample stems from a study of T cell repertoires in cytomegalovirus infection. Study information: From public TCR beta signatures came an indication of both CMV infection and matching HLA type.

Findings of the study overall: Predominance within the ex vivo response was attributable to HLA-C-restricted CMV-specific TCR beta clonotypes.

J is TRBJ2-7 and V is TRBV5-4; D is possibly TRBD1 (7 bases). The sequence derives from a human donor in good health (CMV status not recorded). Some clones in this sample may be carry-over from other donors' samples. Sequenced input: PBMCs. The CDR3 region is CASSVGGAGYEQYF. The CDR3 region has the DNA TGTGCCAGCAGCGTAGGGGGCGCGGGGTACGAGCAGTACTTC.